This is a list of T cell receptor beta chains from one sample in a study of OX40 agonist ivuxolimab in advanced cancers. The assay was immunoSEQ multiplex PCR, and TCRdb's table has in-frame clones only and misses some. The sample has tens of thousands of clones, roughly 90% seen once. The input for sequencing was CD4+ or CD8+ T cells sorted from blood, taken in a trial of the OX40 agonist ivuxolimab. Receptor source: an adult with an advanced solid tumor such as melanoma, head and neck, liver or kidney cancer. Each CDR3 is given with its conserved first and last residue. The D gene is left open where the match is weak. Clone sizes are given selectively: once, few, many, or a class where the clone is expanded.

d_call	v_call	j_call	clone_size	cdr3_aa	cdr3_nt
TRBD1	TRBV10-3	TRBJ2-7	once	CAISDLDRDQDEQYF	TGTGCCATCAGTGATTTGGACAGGGATCAGGACGAGCAGTACTTC
TRBD1	TRBV2	TRBJ2-2	.	CASRSQGATGELFF	TGTGCCAGTCGTTCACAGGGGGCGACCGGGGAGCTGTTTTTT
TRBD2	TRBV5-1	TRBJ2-1	.	CASSLRGVAYNEQFF	TGCGCCAGCAGCTTGCGGGGGGTCGCCTACAATGAGCAGTTCTTC
.	TRBV9	TRBJ2-1	.	CASSVRASRVHNEQFF	TGTGCCAGCAGCGTAAGGGCTAGCCGGGTGCACAATGAGCAGTTCTTC
.	TRBV19	TRBJ2-5	once	CASSPTPIQETQYF	TGTGCCAGTAGTCCGACACCTATCCAAGAGACCCAGTACTTC
.	TRBV18	TRBJ2-7	.	CASSPLAGRVSYEQYF	TGTGCCAGCTCCCCTCTCGCGGGACGGGTATCCTACGAGCAGTACTTC
TRBD2	TRBV6-5	TRBJ2-5	.	CASSYGGETQNF	TGTGCCAGCAGTTACGGGGGGGAGACCCAGAACTTC
TRBD2	TRBV7-3	TRBJ2-7	.	CASSPGVAGVGEQYF	TGTGCCAGCAGCCCAGGGGTAGCGGGAGTAGGCGAGCAGTACTTC
.	TRBV6-6	TRBJ1-2	.	CASSYGQHTTGGYTF	TGTGCCAGCAGTTACGGCCAGCACACTACTGGTGGCTACACCTTC
.	TRBV7-8	TRBJ2-7	once	CASSSGTAEQYF	TGTGCCAGCAGCTCCGGGACCGCCGAGCAGTACTTC
.	TRBV7-9	TRBJ2-7	.	CASSLRTGGTYEQYF	TGTGCCAGCAGCTTAAGGACGGGGGGCACCTACGAGCAGTACTTC
TRBD1	TRBV7-9	TRBJ2-7	.	CASSARQGADYEQYF	TGTGCCAGCAGCGCCCGACAGGGGGCGGACTACGAGCAGTACTTC
TRBD2	TRBV18	TRBJ2-5	.	CASWGLAGETQYF	TGTGCCAGCTGGGGACTAGCGGGAGAGACCCAGTACTTC
.	TRBV29-1	TRBJ2-7	.	CSVTKGVRGDEQYF	TGCAGCGTGACAAAGGGGGTCCGGGGAGACGAGCAGTACTTC
.	TRBV5-6	TRBJ2-7	.	CASSTLYEQYF	TGTGCCAGCAGCACACTTTACGAGCAGTACTTC
.	TRBV5-1	TRBJ2-5	.	CASSLLGDSGETQYF	TGCGCCAGCAGCTTGCTGGGGGACTCAGGGGAGACCCAGTACTTC
.	TRBV5-6	TRBJ1-2	.	CASSPSRGNEVYGYTF	TGTGCCAGCAGCCCCAGTAGAGGGAATGAAGTCTATGGCTACACCTTC
.	TRBV19	TRBJ2-3	once	CASSIGGTLTDTQYF	TGTGCCAGTAGTATAGGAGGGACACTTACAGATACGCAGTATTTT
.	TRBV6-1	TRBJ1-1	.	CPRNPGGNTEAFF	TGTCCACGAAACCCGGGGGGGAACACTGAAGCTTTCTTT
.	TRBV6-1	TRBJ2-3	.	CASSQGPNADTQYF	TGTGCCAGCAGTCAGGGGCCTAACGCAGATACGCAGTATTTT
.	TRBV5-1	TRBJ1-4	.	CASSLGRYDEKLFF	TGCGCCAGCAGCTTGGGCCGTTATGATGAAAAACTGTTTTTT
.	TRBV5-5	TRBJ2-6	.	CASSPPTGDSGANVLTF	TGTGCCAGCAGCCCCCCGACAGGTGACTCTGGGGCCAACGTCCTGACTTTC
.	TRBV7-9	TRBJ2-7	.	CASGRPSVHEQYF	TGTGCCAGCGGCCGCCCGTCCGTCCACGAGCAGTACTTC
.	TRBV19	TRBJ2-6	.	CASSTPSRSGANVLTF	TGTGCCAGTAGTACGCCGAGCCGCTCTGGGGCCAACGTCCTGACTTTC
.	TRBV7-2	TRBJ1-2	.	CASSQLGLYGYTF	TGTGCCAGCAGCCAATTGGGGCTCTATGGCTACACCTTC
TRBD2	TRBV6-5	TRBJ2-3	.	CASRRTSGFTDTQYF	TGTGCCAGCAGGCGGACTAGCGGGTTCACAGATACGCAGTATTTT
.	TRBV5-1	TRBJ1-1	.	CASRPGRTNTEAFF	TGCGCCAGCAGGCCAGGACGGACCAACACTGAAGCTTTCTTT